The clone carrying this T cell receptor (beta chain) was seen a handful of times. This record comes from a study of response to subunit inactivated influenza vaccine. With 6 bases removed from V and 1 base from J, the gap between germline ends came to 10 bases. CDR1 is MNHNS and CDR2 is SASEGT in the germline V gene. This CDR3 spans 13 amino acids. TCRdb ran MiXCR on the RT-PCR reads and lists one entry per CDR3 protein. This sample has around 470,000 distinct CDR3 sequences; approximately 7.2% occur once, and the top ten carry less than 15%. This receptor was identified in a man between 50 and 75 years old who received an inactivated influenza vaccine. Here the sequenced sample was PBMCs from blood, taken roughly 24 months after vaccination. This chain connects TRBV6-1 to TRBJ2-7; D ambiguous. CDR3 sequence reads: CASSPAASYEQYF. The CDR3 bases are TGTGCCAGCAGCCCAGCCGCGTCCTACGAGCAGTACTTC.